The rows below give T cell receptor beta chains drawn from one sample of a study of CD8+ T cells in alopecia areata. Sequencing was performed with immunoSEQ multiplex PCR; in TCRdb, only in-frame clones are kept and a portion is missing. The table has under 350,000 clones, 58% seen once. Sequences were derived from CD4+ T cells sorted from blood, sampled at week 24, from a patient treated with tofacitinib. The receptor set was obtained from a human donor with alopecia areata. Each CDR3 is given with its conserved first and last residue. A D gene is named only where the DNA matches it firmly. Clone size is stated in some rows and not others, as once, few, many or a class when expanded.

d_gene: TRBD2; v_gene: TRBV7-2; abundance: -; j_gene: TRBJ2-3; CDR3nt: TGTGCCAGCAGCCCACCGGGTAGCCTAGCGGGCTTCACAGATACGCAGTATTTT; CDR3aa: CASSPPGSLAGFTDTQYF
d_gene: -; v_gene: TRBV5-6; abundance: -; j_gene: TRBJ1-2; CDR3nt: TGTGCCAGCAGCGGGGGATATGGCTACACCTTC; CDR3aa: CASSGGYGYTF
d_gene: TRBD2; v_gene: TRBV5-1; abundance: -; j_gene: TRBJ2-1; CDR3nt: TGCGCCAGCAGCTTCGAACTAGCGTACAATGAGCAGTTCTTC; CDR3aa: CASSFELAYNEQFF
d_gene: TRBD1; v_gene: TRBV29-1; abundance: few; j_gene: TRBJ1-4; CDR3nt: TGCAGCGTTGATAACGGAGGGGGCCGGGAAAAACTGTTTTTT; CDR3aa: CSVDNGGGREKLFF
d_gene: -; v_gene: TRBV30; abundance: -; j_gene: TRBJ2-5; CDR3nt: TGTGCCTGGAGTGTAAGGAGGGCGCAGACCCAGTACTTC; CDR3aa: CAWSVRRAQTQYF
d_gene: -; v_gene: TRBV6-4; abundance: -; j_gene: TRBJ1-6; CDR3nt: TGTGCCAGCAGTGACACGTATGACCTCCGGGATTCACCCCTCCACTTT; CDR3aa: CASSDTYDLRDSPLHF
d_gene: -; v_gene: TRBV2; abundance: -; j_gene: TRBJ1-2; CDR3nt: TGTGCCAGCAGTGAAAGAGGCGCAGACTATGGCTACACCTTC; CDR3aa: CASSERGADYGYTF
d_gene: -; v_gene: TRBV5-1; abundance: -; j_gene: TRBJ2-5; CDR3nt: TGCGCCAGCAGCTTGACGTGGACGTCGGAAGAGACCCAGTACTTC; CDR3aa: CASSLTWTSEETQYF
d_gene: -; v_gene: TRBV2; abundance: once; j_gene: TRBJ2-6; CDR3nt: TGTGCCAAGTCCACATCTGGGGCCAACGTCCTGACTTTC; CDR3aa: CAKSTSGANVLTF
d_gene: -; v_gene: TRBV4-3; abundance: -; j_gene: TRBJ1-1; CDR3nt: TGCGCCAGCTCCAGTGTAATGAACACTGAAGCTTTCTTT; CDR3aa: CASSSVMNTEAFF
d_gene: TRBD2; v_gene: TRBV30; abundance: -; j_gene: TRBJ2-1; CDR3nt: TGTGCCTGGAGTTTGGGGACTAGCGGGGTAGATGAGCAGTTCTTC; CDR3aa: CAWSLGTSGVDEQFF
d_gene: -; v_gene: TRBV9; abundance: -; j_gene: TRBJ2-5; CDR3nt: TGTGCCAGCAGCCTAGAGGCGGGACCGCAAGAGACCCAGTACTTC; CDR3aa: CASSLEAGPQETQYF
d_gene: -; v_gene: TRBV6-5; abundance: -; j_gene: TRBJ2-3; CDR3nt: TGTGCCAGCACCGAGGATACGCAGTATTTT; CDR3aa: CASTEDTQYF
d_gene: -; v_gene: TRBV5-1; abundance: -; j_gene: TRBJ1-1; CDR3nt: TGCGCCAGCAGCTTACCGGTAGGCACTGAAGCTTTCTTT; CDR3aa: CASSLPVGTEAFF
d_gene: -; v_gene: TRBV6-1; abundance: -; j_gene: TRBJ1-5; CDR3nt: TGTGCCAGCACCCAAGGGGGGGGCAATCAGCCCCAGCATTTT; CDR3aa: CASTQGGGNQPQHF
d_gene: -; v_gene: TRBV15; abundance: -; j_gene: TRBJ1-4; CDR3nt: TGTGCCACCAGCAGAGATAAGTCCGGCAAACTGTTTTTT; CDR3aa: CATSRDKSGKLFF
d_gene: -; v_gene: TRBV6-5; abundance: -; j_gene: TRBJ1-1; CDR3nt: TGTGCCAGCAGTTCCAACAGAGAGAACACTGAAGCTTTCTTT; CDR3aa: CASSSNRENTEAFF
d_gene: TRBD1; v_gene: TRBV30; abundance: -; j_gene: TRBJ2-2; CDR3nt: TGTGCCTGGAGCGAACAGGGGAACGGGGAGCTGTTTTTT; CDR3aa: CAWSEQGNGELFF
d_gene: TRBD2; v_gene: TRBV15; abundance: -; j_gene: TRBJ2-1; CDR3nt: TGTGCCACCAGCAGGTCTAGCGGAGAACTTTACAATGAGCAGTTCTTC; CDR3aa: CATSRSSGELYNEQFF
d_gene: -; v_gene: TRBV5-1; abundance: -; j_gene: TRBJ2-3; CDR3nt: TGCGCCAGCAGCTCAGGGACGGTAGATACGCAGTATTTT; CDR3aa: CASSSGTVDTQYF
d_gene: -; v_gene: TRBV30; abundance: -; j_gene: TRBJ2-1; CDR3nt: TGTGCCTGGAGAAGGTACAATGAGCAGTTCTTC; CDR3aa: CAWRRYNEQFF